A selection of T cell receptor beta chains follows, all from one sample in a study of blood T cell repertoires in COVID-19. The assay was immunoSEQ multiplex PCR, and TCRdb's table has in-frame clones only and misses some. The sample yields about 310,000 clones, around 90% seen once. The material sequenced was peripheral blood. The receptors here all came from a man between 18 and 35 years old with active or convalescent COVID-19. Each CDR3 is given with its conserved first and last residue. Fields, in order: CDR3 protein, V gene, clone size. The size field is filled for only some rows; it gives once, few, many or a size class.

CASSLGTSPEQFF | TRBV7-2 | .
CASSPPIRMNTEAFF | TRBV18 | .
CASSYLTRGGLGYTF | TRBV6-6 | .
CASSLLAGGEQFF | TRBV27 | .
CASSPSTQGLNTEAFF | TRBV18 | .
CASSLKGSPDTQYF | TRBV5-5 | .
CASSELLAGNYEQYF | TRBV6-1 | .
CSVPSGVYNEQFF | TRBV29-1 | .
CASSLGDTTTNEKLFF | TRBV5-1 | .
CASSSGQTRETQYF | TRBV27 | .
CASSLKLTSDFQETQYF | TRBV27 | .
CASSLGQGAREQYF | TRBV13 | once
CASSQVGQKNTEAFF | TRBV4-1 | .
CASSDTSVYNEQFF | TRBV10-2 | .